This TCR beta chain was sequenced during a study of T cells in Graves' hyperthyroidism and ophthalmopathy. Findings and limits, study-wide: The model identified upcoming ophthalmopathy a median approximately six months ahead of onset. Appearing also in blood were most of the thyroid clonotypes expanded above 0.001.

To note about this clonotype: The antigen is undetermined.

J gave up 2 bases and V 1 base, and 5 bases lay outside the gene matches. Germline V gene lookup returns CDR1 LGHNA and CDR2 YNFKEQ. The CDR3 contains 15 residues. Template material for amplifying TCR beta CDR3 regions consisted of RNA transcripts. The TCR CDR3 first-round RT-PCR relied on the HTBI primer set. TCRdb independently ran MiXCR on the multiplex PCR reads; one entry per CDR3 protein. The table lists hundreds of thousands of distinct CDR3 sequences, roughly 45% of them singletons. The chain employs TRBV4-2 and TRBJ2-7, with TRBD2 matching over 7 bases. The receptor comes from an adult man with Graves' disease, either hyperthyroidism or ophthalmopathy (not recorded which). The source material was peripheral blood or thyroid tissue (not recorded which). CDR3 in DNA: TGTGCCAGCAGCCAAGGCCGGGGGGTAACCTACGAGCAGTACTTC. This translates into CASSQGRGVTYEQYF.